Each of the 11 T cell receptor beta chains below was sequenced from the same sample in a study of blood T cell repertoires in COVID-19. Clones were read by immunoSEQ multiplex PCR, and TCRdb kept only the in-frame ones, dropping some. The profile shows approximately 290,000 clones, more than 85% of them singletons. The sample comprised peripheral blood. The receptors were gathered from a man under 40 with acute or convalescent COVID-19.

The DNA of the CDR3 is TGTGCCAGCAGCTTAGATCGGGGGAGGGAGGGCTACACCTTC. This gives the protein CASSLDRGREGYTF. This chain joins TRBV11-2 and TRBJ1-2, with a possible D match to TRBD1 (5 bases). Germline V gives CDR1 SGHAT, CDR2 FQNNGV. V lost 0 bases, J lost 8 bases, and 13 bases lay in between. CDR3 length: 14 amino acids.

The chain recombines TRBV7-8 with TRBJ1-3; no firm D call. The length of the CDR3 is 14 residues. CDR1 and CDR2 (germline): SGHVS, FQNEAQ. Trimming left V 5 bases short and J 0 bases short, with 8 bases between. The CDR3 sequence: CASSLSLSGNTIYF. The CDR3 region has the DNA TGTGCCAGCAGCCTCTCCCTCTCTGGAAACACCATATATTTT.

This clone was detected a few times. This sequence joins TRBV19 and TRBJ2-2; possibly TRBD1 for D (6 bases). CDR3 length: 13 residues. Trimming stripped 3 bases from V and 8 bases from J, with 10 bases between. Germline V lookup: CDR1 LNHDA, CDR2 SQIVND (reference sequence). The CDR3 loop reads CASSIYDRGELFF. Here the CDR3 DNA reads TGTGCCAGTAGTATCTACGACAGGGGGGAGCTGTTTTTT.

The chain joins TRBV11-2 to TRBJ1-6, with D perhaps matching TRBD1 (5 bases). The CDR3 loop spans 18 amino acids. V shed 4 bases and J shed 5 bases, with 21 bases lying between them. Germline lookup yields CDR1 SGHAT and CDR2 FQNNGV. CDR3 region: CASSSQIPTVGHNSPLHF. The CDR3 bases are TGTGCCAGCAGCTCCCAAATCCCGACAGTAGGTCATAATTCACCCCTCCACTTT.

The CDR3 loop is CASSFLGNTIYF. Written as DNA, the CDR3 is TGTGCCAGCAGTTTTTTAGGAAACACCATATATTTT. The chain couples TRBV28 to TRBJ1-3; no firm D call. CDR1 is MDHEN and CDR2 is SYDVKM in the germline V gene. The length of the CDR3 is 12 residues. Trimming stripped 3 bases from V and 4 bases from J, with 4 bases between.

J is TRBJ2-1 and V is TRBV5-6; D unresolved. The CDR3 is made up of 16 amino acids. With 1 base removed from V and 0 bases from J, the gap between germline ends came to 11 bases. Germline CDR1 reads SGHDT; CDR2 reads YYEEEE. This chain's CDR3 is CASSLQRARSYNEQFF. In DNA, the CDR3 is TGTGCCAGCAGCTTGCAGCGAGCCCGCTCCTACAATGAGCAGTTCTTC.

The sample holds a few counts of this clone. The chain has TRBV30 and TRBJ2-3; TRBD2 aligns across 8 bases. Looked up from germline, CDR1 is GTSNPN and CDR2 is SVGIG (reference sequence). V was pared by 7 bases and J by 5 bases, with 11 bases of the junction left unmatched. The CDR3 runs to 14 residues. The CDR3 loop reads CASKTAGVRDTQYF. The CDR3 DNA reads as TGTGCCTCGAAGACAGCGGGGGTGAGAGATACGCAGTATTTT.

This chain joins TRBV16 and TRBJ1-1; D remains unclear. Germline lookup yields CDR1 KGHSY and CDR2 FQNENV. V dropped 1 base and J dropped 1 base, with 4 bases sitting between them. The CDR3 is 13 amino acids. The CDR3 DNA sequence: TGTGCCAGCAGCCAATTATCGAACACTGAAGCTTTCTTT. Its protein product is CASSQLSNTEAFF.

This clone appeared once. The chain carries TRBV12-3 or TRBV12-4 and TRBJ2-7, with 7 bases aligning to TRBD1. The CDR3 has 13 residues. The ends lost 9 bases at V and 2 bases at J; junction bases unmatched: 7. CDR3 DNA sequence: TGTGCCAGTTCCGGGGACAGACCCTACGAGCAGTACTTC. This encodes CASSGDRPYEQYF.

V is TRBV3-1 (or the pseudogene TRBV3-2) and J is TRBJ2-1, with TRBD2 matching 7 bases. V was pared by 4 bases and J by 5 bases, with 11 bases of the junction left unmatched. CDR3 size: 16 residues. Germline V CDR1 and CDR2: LGHDT, YNNKEL (reference sequence). The CDR3 sequence: CASSPTPASGHNEQFF. DNA of the CDR3: TGTGCCAGCAGCCCAACGCCGGCTAGCGGCCACAATGAGCAGTTCTTC.

This chain links TRBV11-2 with TRBJ2-7; 9 bases align to TRBD2. Germline lookup yields CDR1 SGHAT and CDR2 FQNNGV. The CDR3 is 17 amino acids. With 1 base clipped from V and 4 bases from J, the junction kept 11 bases outside the gene matches. This CDR3 reads CASSLGGAGGPLYEQYF. The CDR3 bases are TGTGCCAGCAGCTTAGGTGGGGCGGGAGGGCCTTTGTACGAGCAGTACTTC.